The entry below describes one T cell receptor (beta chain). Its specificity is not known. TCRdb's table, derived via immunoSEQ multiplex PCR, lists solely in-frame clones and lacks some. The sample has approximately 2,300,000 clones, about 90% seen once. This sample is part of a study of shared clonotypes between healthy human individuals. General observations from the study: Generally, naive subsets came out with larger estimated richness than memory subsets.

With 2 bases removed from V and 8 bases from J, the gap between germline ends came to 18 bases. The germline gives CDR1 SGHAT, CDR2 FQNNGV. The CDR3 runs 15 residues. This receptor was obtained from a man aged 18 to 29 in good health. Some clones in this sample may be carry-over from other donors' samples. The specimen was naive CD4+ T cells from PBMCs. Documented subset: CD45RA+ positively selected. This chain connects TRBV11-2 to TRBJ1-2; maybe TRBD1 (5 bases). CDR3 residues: CASSLNRGWGSGYTF. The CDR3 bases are TGTGCCAGCAGCTTAAACCGGGGGTGGGGTTCAGGCTACACCTTC.